Listed below are T cell receptor beta chains from one sample, sequenced in a study of Ad26.COV2.S vaccination and SARS-CoV-2 variants. The repertoire was sequenced with immunoSEQ multiplex PCR; TCRdb's copy has only in-frame clones and lacks some. The sample yields about 330,000 clones, 90% seen once. Sequenced here: peripheral blood, sampled in a trial of Ad26.COV2.S vaccine versus placebo. These receptor sequences come from a person between 18 and 65 years old who received the Ad26.COV2.S COVID-19 vaccine or a placebo. CDR3s include the opening cysteine and the closing phenylalanine or tryptophan. The order of the fields is J gene, D gene, V gene, clone size, CDR3 DNA, CDR3 protein. D genes are given only for firm matches. Expanded clones are given a class, and other clones once, few, many or no size at all.

TRBJ1-5,.,TRBV27,.,TGTGCCAGCAGTCCCCTACAAGGGACCGCCAGCTCCTATAGCAATCAGCCCCAGCATTTT,CASSPLQGTASSYSNQPQHF
TRBJ2-7,.,TRBV6-6,.,TGTGCCAGCATCCAAGGTTGGGAGCAGTACTTC,CASIQGWEQYF
TRBJ1-3,.,TRBV7-9,.,TGTGCCAGCAGCTTAGGACATTCTGGAAACACCATATATTTT,CASSLGHSGNTIYF
TRBJ2-3,.,TRBV3-1/TRBV3-2,.,TGTGCCAGCAGCCAAGATTTTGGACCCCGGCTTGGGGATACGCAGTATTTT,CASSQDFGPRLGDTQYF
TRBJ1-2,.,TRBV6-6,.,TGTGCCAGCGAACCGGGGAGGGACTATGGCTACACCTTC,CASEPGRDYGYTF
TRBJ2-2,TRBD1,TRBV11-2,few,TGTGCCAGCAGCTTGCACGGTCAGGGGGCCCCAACCGGGGAGCTGTTTTTT,CASSLHGQGAPTGELFF
TRBJ2-1,TRBD1,TRBV7-3,.,TGTGCCAGCAGCTTTGACAGGGCGAATGAGCAGTTCTTC,CASSFDRANEQFF
TRBJ2-2,.,TRBV19,.,TGTGCCAGTAGTTCCGCGAACACCGGGGAGCTGTTTTTT,CASSSANTGELFF
TRBJ2-2,.,TRBV4-3,.,TGCGCCAGCAGCCAAGTGGTCGGGGAGCTGTTTTTT,CASSQVVGELFF
TRBJ1-5,.,TRBV6-2/TRBV6-3,.,TGTGCCAGCAGTTGGGTATCGGGGGCTGGCAATCAGCCCCAGCATTTT,CASSWVSGAGNQPQHF
TRBJ1-1,.,TRBV7-9,.,TGTGCCAGCAGCCTGGGATCCATGAACACTGAAGCTTTCTTT,CASSLGSMNTEAFF
TRBJ1-4,TRBD1,TRBV14,once,TGTGCCAGCAGCCCTCGGACAGGGGTCGAAAAACTGTTTTTT,CASSPRTGVEKLFF
TRBJ2-1,.,TRBV7-9,.,TGTGCCAGCAGCTCCCCCGTGAGGTTGGATGAGCAGTTCTTC,CASSSPVRLDEQFF
TRBJ2-7,TRBD1,TRBV7-2,.,TGTGCCAGCAGCCTCCTGGGGACAGACTACGAGCAGTACTTC,CASSLLGTDYEQYF
TRBJ2-3,TRBD1,TRBV29-1,.,TGCAGCGTTGATTTTTTCGGACAGGCTTTGCCTCTTAGCACAGATACGCAGTATTTT,CSVDFFGQALPLSTDTQYF
TRBJ2-4,.,TRBV5-1,.,TGCGCCAGCAGCTCAAGCCCTGGGACGAGCATTCAGTACTTC,CASSSSPGTSIQYF
TRBJ2-2,.,TRBV12-3/TRBV12-4,.,TGTGCCAGCAGTGAACAGGGAACCGGGGAGCTGTTTTTT,CASSEQGTGELFF
TRBJ2-1,.,TRBV11-2,.,TGTGCCAGCAGCCTAGGTGGGGGGAGCTCCTACAATGAGCAGTTCTTC,CASSLGGGSSYNEQFF
TRBJ1-5,.,TRBV20-1,.,TGCAGTGCTGGCGGCGGGCAGCCCCAGCATTTT,CSAGGGQPQHF
TRBJ2-4,TRBD2,TRBV19,.,TGTGCCAGTAGTAGACTAGCGGGAGAGAACATTCAGTACTTC,CASSRLAGENIQYF
TRBJ1-1,TRBD1,TRBV11-1,.,TGTGCCAGCAGCGGGACAGGGTTGGCTTTCTTT,CASSGTGLAFF
TRBJ1-2,.,TRBV12-5,.,TGTGCTAGTGGTTTGGATACCGGGGCCCTTAACTATGGCTACACCTTC,CASGLDTGALNYGYTF
TRBJ1-4,.,TRBV16,.,TGTGCCAGCAGCCATGGCGGATTCGGAACTAATGAAAAACTGTTTTTT,CASSHGGFGTNEKLFF